This is a list of T cell receptor beta chains from one sample in a study of cytomegalovirus exposure and HLA in healthy donors. Here immunoSEQ multiplex PCR was the method, and the copy in TCRdb shows in-frame clones only, minus some. Its clone listing holds fewer than 250,000 clones. Specimen: PBMCs. The source is a young woman in good health and CMV-seropositive. Both conserved end residues are trimmed from each CDR3. The order of the fields is V gene, CDR3 protein.

TRBV2	ASSRTSGVHNEQF
TRBV6-1	ASIRDNNYGYT
TRBV6-5	ASKRTVTYEQY
TRBV7-8	ASSLQDRGGEKLF
TRBV11-2	ASSLYGGAETQY
TRBV4-1	ASSQDQQETQY
TRBV5-6	ASSGIAGTTDTQY
TRBV4-1	ASSQDSTGGVLNTEAF
TRBV7-9	ASSWGLAGVEQF
TRBV18	ASSPERAGNTIY
TRBV5-1	ASIQETGVAF
TRBV5-1	ASSLTGYSYEQY
TRBV5-1	ASSWDREQETQY
TRBV6-6	ASSYSRHEQF
TRBV27	ASSAPTSGRSYEQY
TRBV7-2	ASSYRRGQGNYGYT
TRBV7-2	ASSLGKQLLHNEQF
TRBV5-1	ASNLGGDPYNEQF
TRBV6-5	ASSPLLAGVDEQY
TRBV28	ASSTVPGYT
TRBV18	ASSPNPGQGSGNQPQH
TRBV4-1	ASSQADRFYGYT
TRBV2	ASSEAQGVYEQY
TRBV5-1	ASSLGLMRQLSYEQY
TRBV18	ASSPGAGGMNTEAF
TRBV27	ASSPGGEQF